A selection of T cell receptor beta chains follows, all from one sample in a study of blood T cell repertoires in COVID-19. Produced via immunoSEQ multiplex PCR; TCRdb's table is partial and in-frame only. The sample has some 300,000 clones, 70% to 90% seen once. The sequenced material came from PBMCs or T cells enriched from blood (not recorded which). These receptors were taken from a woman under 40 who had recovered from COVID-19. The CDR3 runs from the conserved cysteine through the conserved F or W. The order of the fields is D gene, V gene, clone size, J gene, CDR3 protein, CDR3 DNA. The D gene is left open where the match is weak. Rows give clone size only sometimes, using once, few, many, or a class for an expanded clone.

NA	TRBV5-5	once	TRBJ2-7	CASSFELPSYEQYF	TGTGCCAGCAGCTTTGAACTCCCCTCCTACGAGCAGTACTTC
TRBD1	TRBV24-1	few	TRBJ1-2	CATSDTRTGHGYTF	TGTGCCACCAGTGATACCCGGACAGGGCATGGCTACACCTTC
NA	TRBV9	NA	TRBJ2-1	CASSVSGGRGEQFF	TGTGCCAGCAGCGTATCAGGCGGCCGGGGTGAGCAGTTCTTC
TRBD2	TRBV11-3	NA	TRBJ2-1	CASSLRREGSSYNEQFF	TGTGCCAGCAGCTTAAGGCGGGAGGGGAGCTCCTACAATGAGCAGTTCTTC
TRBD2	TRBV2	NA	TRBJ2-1	CASSELGLAGAKEQFF	TGTGCCAGCAGTGAACTGGGCCTAGCGGGAGCAAAGGAGCAGTTCTTC
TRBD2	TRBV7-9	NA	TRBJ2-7	CASSRGLAGTYEQYF	TGTGCCAGCAGCCGGGGACTAGCGGGGACCTACGAGCAGTACTTC
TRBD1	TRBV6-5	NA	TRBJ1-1	CASSWGQGSTEAFF	TGTGCCAGCAGTTGGGGACAGGGATCCACTGAAGCTTTCTTT
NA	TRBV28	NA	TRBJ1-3	CASSSNRDIPGNTIYF	TGTGCCAGCAGTAGTAACCGGGACATACCTGGAAACACCATATATTTT
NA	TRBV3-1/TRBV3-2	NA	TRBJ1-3	CASSQNTLSSGNTIYF	TGTGCCAGCAGCCAAAACACCCTCAGCTCTGGAAACACCATATATTTT
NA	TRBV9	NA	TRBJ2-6	CASSPRSGANVLTF	TGTGCCAGCAGCCCCCGTTCTGGGGCCAACGTCCTGACTTTC
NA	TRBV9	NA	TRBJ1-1	CASSVVPWTADNMNTEAFF	TGTGCCAGCAGCGTAGTACCTTGGACAGCTGACAACATGAACACTGAAGCTTTCTTT
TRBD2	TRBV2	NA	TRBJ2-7	CASSEGRESAYEQYF	TGTGCCAGCAGTGAAGGGCGGGAGTCGGCCTACGAGCAGTACTTC